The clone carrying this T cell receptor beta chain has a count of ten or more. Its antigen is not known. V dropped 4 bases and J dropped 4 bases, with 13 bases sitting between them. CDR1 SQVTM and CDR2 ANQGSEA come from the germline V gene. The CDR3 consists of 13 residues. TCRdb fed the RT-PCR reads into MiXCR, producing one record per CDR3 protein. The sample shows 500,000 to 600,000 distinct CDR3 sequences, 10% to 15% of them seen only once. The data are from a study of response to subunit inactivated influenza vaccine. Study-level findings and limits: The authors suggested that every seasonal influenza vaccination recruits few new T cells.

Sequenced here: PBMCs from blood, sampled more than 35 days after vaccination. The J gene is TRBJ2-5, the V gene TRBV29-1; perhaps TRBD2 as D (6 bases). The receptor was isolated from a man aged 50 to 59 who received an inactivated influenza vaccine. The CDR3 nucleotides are TGCAGCGTTGGCGGGGCGCTGGGAGAGACCCAGTACTTC. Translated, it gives CSVGGALGETQYF.